These 27 T cell receptor beta chains were sequenced from one sample in a study of CD8 T cells in ankylosing spondylitis (TCRdb year 2017). To prepare the library, 5' RACE was applied. The sequencer listed for this sample is Illumina HiSeq 2500. Using fastp trimming at Q25 and MiXCR clonotype assembly, TCRdb reanalyzed the public sequencing data and kept in-frame beta chains. Here each entry gathers all rows of one CDR3 protein and keeps the most common genes and DNA. This sample has about 140,000 distinct CDR3 sequences in its table, and 7% to 9% of those were observed once. In total, the top ten clones hold about 7.3% of the sample. The sample was synovial fluid, either unsorted or a sorted T cell fraction (not recorded which). All receptors derive from a male donor with ankylosing spondylitis.

The chain couples TRBV5-1 to TRBJ2-1; tentative D call: TRBD1 (6 bases). From germline, CDR1 is SGHRS and CDR2 YFSETQ. The CDR3 sequence is 15 residues long. Trimming removed 4 bases from V and 0 bases from J, with 11 bases in between. The CDR3 region is CASSVLQGSYNEQFF. CDR3 coding DNA: TGCGCCAGCAGCGTGCTACAGGGCTCCTACAATGAGCAGTTCTTC.

The chain couples TRBV5-1 to TRBJ2-4; no clear D gene. Germline assignment: CDR1 SGHRS and CDR2 YFSETQ. This CDR3 region has 13 residues. V was shortened by 0 bases and J by 12 bases, with 13 bases between the two germline ends. DNA for the CDR3: TGCGCCAGCAGCTTGGACGGGCTAGTTGGTCAGTACTTC. Translation: CASSLDGLVGQYF. Based on the CDR3 plus reference TRBV5-1 and TRBJ2-4, the full variable domain is KAGVTQTPRYLIKTRGQQVTLSCSPISGHRSVSWYQQTPGQGLQFLFEYFSETQRNKGNFPGRFSGRQFSNSRSEMNVSTLELGDSALYLCASSLDGLVGQYFGAGTRLSVL.

This clonotype ranks as medium-sized. This chain joins TRBV12-3 or TRBV12-4 and TRBJ2-2; 7 nucleotides match TRBD1. The junction had 5 bases not matched to a gene; V was cut back by 2 bases and J by 5 bases. There are 15 residues in the CDR3. This CDR3 is CASSLRGRRTGELFF. The CDR3 DNA reads TGTGCCAGCAGTTTAAGGGGGCGGAGGACCGGGGAGCTGTTTTTT.

This sequence joins TRBV4-2 and TRBJ1-4; no clear D gene. The V end lost 6 bases, the J end lost 8 bases, and 19 bases lay between the germline ends. Germline lookup yields CDR1 LGHNA and CDR2 YNFKEQ. The CDR3 is made up of 15 amino acids. CDR3 nucleotide sequence: TGTGCCAGCAGACCCAGACACGTCTTGAGCGAAAAACTGTTTTTT. This codes for CASRPRHVLSEKLFF.

This clonotype was seen at least ten times. This chain uses TRBV18 with TRBJ2-7, with no clear D. Between the trimmed V and J ends, which lost 3 bases and 2 bases, there was a span of 11 bases. The length of the CDR3 is 14 residues. Germline V lookup: CDR1 KGHSH, CDR2 LQKENI. CDR3 region: CASSPSTDTYEQYF. The CDR3 bases are TGTGCCAGCTCACCCTCGACGGATACCTACGAGCAGTACTTC.

Worth noting for this clonotype: With a much larger clone just one base away, this may be a read error. J is TRBJ2-7 and V is TRBV18, with D perhaps TRBD2 (5 bases). From germline, CDR1 is KGHSH and CDR2 LQKENI. This CDR3 contains 12 residues. This CDR3 is CASSPRGNEQSF. The CDR3 DNA sequence: TGTGCCAGCTCACCACGAGGGAACGAGCAGTCCTTC.

The V gene is TRBV7-3, the J gene TRBJ1-1; no reliable D call. The V end lost 5 bases, the J end lost 5 bases, and 15 bases lay between the germline ends. Germline V gene data show CDR1 as SGHTA and CDR2 as FQGTGA. The CDR3 has 14 residues. CDR3 sequence: CASSTDPSATEAFF. In DNA, the CDR3 is TGTGCCAGCAGCACCGACCCCTCGGCGACTGAAGCTTTCTTT.

A few counts support this clonotype. V is TRBV20-1 and J is TRBJ2-3, with TRBD1 matching 11 bases. This CDR3 is built from 19 residues. Germline loops: CDR1 DFQATT, CDR2 SNEGSKA (reference sequence). J lost 0 bases, V lost 2 bases, and 13 bases had no gene match. The CDR3 spells CSARFGRDRGYSSTDTQYF. CDR3 in DNA: TGCAGTGCTAGATTTGGACGGGACAGGGGGTACTCTAGCACAGATACGCAGTATTTT.

This clonotype was seen many times. V gene TRBV7-9 combines with J gene TRBJ2-5; 9 bases are a match to TRBD2. Trimming took 3 bases from V and 0 from J; bases not matched to a gene: 8. This CDR3 region has 17 residues. The germline V gene has CDR1 SEHNR and CDR2 FQNEAQ (reference sequence). CDR3 DNA: TGTGCCAGCAGCTTCTTTAGCGGGAGCCGGTACCAAGAGACCCAGTACTTC. Residues: CASSFFSGSRYQETQYF.

Many counts were recorded for this clonotype. The chain uses TRBV2 and TRBJ1-2; weak D call: TRBD1 (5 bases). The ends were cut back, 4 bases at V and 3 bases at J, with 18 bases in the middle. Germline CDR1 and CDR2: SNHLY and FYNNEI. CDR3 length equals 16 residues. The CDR3 loop is CASSGEMSRTYYGYTF. DNA of the CDR3: TGTGCCAGCAGTGGAGAGATGTCCAGGACATACTATGGCTACACCTTC.

The chain employs TRBV5-1 and TRBJ1-1; D uncertain. V lost 1 base and J lost 3, with 16 bases in between. The length of the CDR3 is 16 residues. The germline CDR1 and CDR2 sequences are SGHRS and YFSETQ. DNA of the CDR3: TGCGCCAGCAGCTTGTCCGCTTCCAACGGCTACACTGAAGCTTTCTTT. It is translated as CASSLSASNGYTEAFF.

The J gene is TRBJ2-7, the V gene TRBV5-6; tentative D call: TRBD1 (5 bases). The V gene's germline CDR1 is SGHDT and CDR2 YYEEEE. V lost 0 bases, J lost 6 bases, and 13 bases lay in between. CDR3 length equals 14 residues. CDR3 DNA sequence: TGTGCCAGCAGCTTGGCCCTAGGGGCGACCGAGCAGTACTTC. Translation: CASSLALGATEQYF.

This clonotype was counted only a few times. The chain couples TRBV10-2 to TRBJ2-5; no clear D. Looked up from germline, CDR1 is WSHSY and CDR2 is SAAADI. Trimming removed 3 bases from V and 5 bases from J, with 7 bases in between. The CDR3 consists of 12 residues. CDR3 sequence reads: CASSDVTETQYF. Here the CDR3 DNA reads TGCGCCAGCAGTGATGTTACCGAGACCCAGTACTTC.

The chain is built from TRBV7-6 and TRBJ1-1; no clear D. Germline V lookup: CDR1 SGHVS, CDR2 FNYEAQ. The ends were cut back, 3 bases at V and 2 bases at J, with 10 bases in the middle. The CDR3 contains 14 residues. The CDR3 here is CASSFQSRNTEAFF. The CDR3 nucleotides are TGTGCCAGCAGCTTCCAGAGTAGAAACACTGAAGCTTTCTTT.

This clonotype was observed at least ten times. The V and J genes are TRBV20-1 and TRBJ2-1; the D is unclear. The CDR3 contains 12 residues. V gave up 3 bases and J gave up 9 bases, with 12 bases separating them. The germline CDR1 and CDR2 sequences are DFQATT and SNEGSKA (reference sequence). The DNA for the CDR3 is TGCAGTGCTAGTCCTTATATTGCTGAGCAGTTCTTC. Its protein product is CSASPYIAEQFF.

The sample holds many counts of this clonotype. V and J are TRBV18 and TRBJ1-1; TRBD1 might be the D (6 bases). The germline V and J ends were trimmed by 3 bases and 3 bases, with 14 bases remaining between them. The CDR3 is made up of 15 amino acids. CDR1 KGHSH and CDR2 LQKENI come from the germline V gene. DNA for the CDR3: TGTGCCAGCTCACCGCAGAGGACAGCCTACACTGAAGCTTTCTTT. Protein sequence: CASSPQRTAYTEAFF.

This clonotype was seen a handful of times. The V gene is TRBV5-1, the J gene TRBJ2-7; D unclear. The CDR3 is 15 residues long. CDR1 and CDR2 from the germline V gene are SGHRS and YFSETQ. V gave up 0 bases and J gave up 0 bases, with 10 bases separating them. DNA for the CDR3: TGCGCCAGCAGCTTGGGCGCAGTGAGCTCCTACGAGCAGTACTTC. It is translated as CASSLGAVSSYEQYF.

The rearrangement uses TRBV6-2 or TRBV6-3 and TRBJ1-5, with D unresolved. The CDR3 is made up of 18 amino acids. Trimming removed 7 bases at V and 0 bases at J, with 22 bases between. The germline gives CDR1 MNHEY, CDR2 SVGEGT. The CDR3, as DNA: TGTGCCAGCACCAACCTGCGGGCTACTTTTTATAGCAATCAGCCCCAGCATTTT. Its translation is CASTNLRATFYSNQPQHF.

The chain couples TRBV5-1 to TRBJ2-3, with D tentatively TRBD2 (5 bases). The germline V gene has CDR1 SGHRS and CDR2 YFSETQ. The V end lost 5 bases, the J end lost 6 bases, and 16 bases lay between the germline ends. The CDR3 has 14 residues. The CDR3 nucleotides are TGCGCCAGCAGATTTGGACTCCTGGGGGATACGCAGTATTTT. It translates to CASRFGLLGDTQYF.

This clonotype was recorded at least ten times. The V and J genes are TRBV20-1 and TRBJ2-1; D ambiguous. Germline CDR1 is DFQATT and CDR2 is SNEGSKA (reference sequence). The CDR3 consists of 13 residues. CDR3: CSEYGPGVNEQFF. The CDR3 coding sequence is TGCAGCGAATACGGACCGGGTGTCAATGAGCAGTTCTTC.

This clonotype was counted at least ten times. The chain couples TRBV7-6 to TRBJ2-3; D call uncertain. V shed 1 base and J shed 0 bases, with 11 bases lying between them. Germline V CDR1 and CDR2: SGHVS, FNYEAQ. The CDR3 is 16 residues long. The CDR3: CASSLGPISSTDTQYF. Here the CDR3 DNA reads TGTGCCAGCAGCTTAGGTCCTATCTCTAGCACAGATACGCAGTATTTT.

The chain employs TRBV2 and TRBJ2-1; D possibly corresponds to TRBD2 (6 bases). With 7 bases removed from V and 7 bases from J, the gap between germline ends came to 14 bases. Germline-derived CDR1 and CDR2 are SNHLY and FYNNEI. The CDR3 length is 13 residues. The CDR3 is CASTMTGVNEQFF. As DNA, the CDR3 is TGTGCCAGCACGATGACGGGAGTTAATGAGCAGTTCTTC.

This clonotype has ten or more counts. V is TRBV5-1 and J is TRBJ2-3, with 8 bases identical to TRBD2. The CDR3 runs to 15 residues. Germline V gives CDR1 SGHRS, CDR2 YFSETQ. V gave up 5 bases and J gave up 2 bases; unmatched junction bases: 7. In DNA, the CDR3 is TGCGCCAGCAGTCGGGAGGGACCCCCCACAGATACGCAGTATTTT. It codes for CASSREGPPTDTQYF.

This clonotype has at least ten counts. The gene calls are TRBV5-1 and TRBJ2-2; TRBD1 aligns across 11 bases. Trimming cost V 4 bases and J 6 bases; bases outside gene matches: 8. This CDR3 has 16 residues. Germline V gene lookup returns CDR1 SGHRS and CDR2 YFSETQ. CDR3 sequence: CASSTPGQGVAGELFF. CDR3 DNA sequence: TGCGCCAGCAGCACCCCGGGACAGGGGGTCGCCGGGGAGCTGTTTTTT.

This chain links TRBV20-1 with TRBJ2-2, with a tentative D call TRBD2 (6 bases). Trimming removed 0 bases from V and 4 bases from J, with 18 bases in between. CDR3 length: 17 amino acids. The germline V gene encodes CDR1 DFQATT and CDR2 SNEGSKA (reference sequence). The CDR3 DNA sequence: TGCAGTGCTAGAGATCCTGGTAGCGGACGAGGCACCGGGGAGCTGTTTTTT. This translates into CSARDPGSGRGTGELFF.

This clonotype has ten or more counts. The chain employs TRBV5-1 and TRBJ1-4, with D tentatively TRBD1 (6 bases). This CDR3 region has 14 residues. V was cut by 4 bases and J by 7 bases, with 14 bases left in between. Germline assignment: CDR1 SGHRS and CDR2 YFSETQ. CDR3 DNA sequence: TGCGCCAGCAGCGGACGGGGGGGCGGTGAAAAACTGTTTTTT. Translation gives CASSGRGGGEKLFF. Using reference TRBV5-1 and TRBJ1-4 for the parts outside the CDR3, the full variable domain is KAGVTQTPRYLIKTRGQQVTLSCSPISGHRSVSWYQQTPGQGLQFLFEYFSETQRNKGNFPGRFSGRQFSNSRSEMNVSTLELGDSALYLCASSGRGGGEKLFFGSGTQLSVL.

This clonotype was seen a few times. The V gene is TRBV9, the J gene TRBJ2-1; 8 nucleotides line up with TRBD1. Germline V lookup: CDR1 SGDLS, CDR2 YYNGEE. The CDR3 loop spans 15 amino acids. The trim removed 5 bases at V and 6 bases at J, leaving 10 bases unmatched. The CDR3 reads CASSVFGQGINEQFF. As DNA, the CDR3 is TGTGCCAGCAGTGTCTTCGGACAGGGTATCAATGAGCAGTTCTTC.